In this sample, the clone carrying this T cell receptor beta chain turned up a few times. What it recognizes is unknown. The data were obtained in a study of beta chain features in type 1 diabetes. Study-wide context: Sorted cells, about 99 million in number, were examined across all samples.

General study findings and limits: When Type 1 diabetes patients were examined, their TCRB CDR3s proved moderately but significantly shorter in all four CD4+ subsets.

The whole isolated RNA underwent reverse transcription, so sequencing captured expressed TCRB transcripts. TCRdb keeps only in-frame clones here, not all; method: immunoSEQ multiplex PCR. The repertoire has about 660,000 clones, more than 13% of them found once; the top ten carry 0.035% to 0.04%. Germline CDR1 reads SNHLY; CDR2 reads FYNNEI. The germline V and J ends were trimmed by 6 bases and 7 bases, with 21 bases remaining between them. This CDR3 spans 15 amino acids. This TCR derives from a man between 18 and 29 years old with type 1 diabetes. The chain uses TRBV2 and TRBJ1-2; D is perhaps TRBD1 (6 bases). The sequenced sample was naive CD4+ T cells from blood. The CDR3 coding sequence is TGTGCCAGCAGCCCACAGGGACTCCCCTATTCTGGCTACACCTTC. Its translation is CASSPQGLPYSGYTF.